This T cell receptor beta chain appears in the sequencing data of a study of blood T cell repertoires in COVID-19. Study-level information: Samples of COVID-19 (acute and convalescent) were obtained from the United States, Italy and Spain. PBMCs, B-cell-depleted T cells, or T cells provided the cDNA or gDNA that made up the material.

CDR1 is KGHDR, CDR2 SFDVKD, per germline. Trimming removed 7 bases at V and 1 base at J, with 9 bases between. This CDR3 spans 13 amino acids. Profiled with immunoSEQ multiplex PCR; TCRdb holds only in-frame clones, not every one. The sample holds roughly 500,000 clones, approximately 89% seen once. The sequenced material came from peripheral blood. The rearrangement joins TRBV24-1 to TRBJ2-5; D is undetermined. The receptor's source is a young man with COVID-19, enrolled during active disease. CDR3 DNA: TGTGCCACCAGCTCAGGCATCCAAGAGACCCAGTACTTC. Translated: CATSSGIQETQYF.